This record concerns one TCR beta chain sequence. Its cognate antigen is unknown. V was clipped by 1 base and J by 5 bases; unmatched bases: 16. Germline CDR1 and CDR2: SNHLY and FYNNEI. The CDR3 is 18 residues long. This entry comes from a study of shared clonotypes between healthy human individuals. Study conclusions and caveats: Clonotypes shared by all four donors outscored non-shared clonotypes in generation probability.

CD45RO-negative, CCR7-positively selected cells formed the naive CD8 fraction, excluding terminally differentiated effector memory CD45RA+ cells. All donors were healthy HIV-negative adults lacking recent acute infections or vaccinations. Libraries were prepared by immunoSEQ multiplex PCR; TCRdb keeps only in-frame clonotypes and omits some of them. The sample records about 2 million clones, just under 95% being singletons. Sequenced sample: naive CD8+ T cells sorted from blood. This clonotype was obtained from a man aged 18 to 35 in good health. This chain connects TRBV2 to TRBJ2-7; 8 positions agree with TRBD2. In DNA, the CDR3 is TGTGCCAGCAGTGAAGGTCGGCTAGCGGGTCCCACCGGCCACGAGCAGTACTTC. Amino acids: CASSEGRLAGPTGHEQYF.